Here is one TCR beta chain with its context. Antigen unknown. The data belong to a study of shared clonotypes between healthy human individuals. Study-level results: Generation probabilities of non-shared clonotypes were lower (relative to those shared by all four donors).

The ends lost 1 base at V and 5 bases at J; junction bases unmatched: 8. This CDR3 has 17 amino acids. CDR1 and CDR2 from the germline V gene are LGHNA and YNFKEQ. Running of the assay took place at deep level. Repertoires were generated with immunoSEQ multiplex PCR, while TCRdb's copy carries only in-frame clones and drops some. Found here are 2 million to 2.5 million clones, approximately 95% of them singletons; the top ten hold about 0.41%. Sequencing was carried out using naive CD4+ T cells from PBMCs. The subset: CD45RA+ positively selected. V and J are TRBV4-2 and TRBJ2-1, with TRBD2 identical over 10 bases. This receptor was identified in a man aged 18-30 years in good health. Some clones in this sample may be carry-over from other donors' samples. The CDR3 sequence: CASSQGLAGEEDNEQFF. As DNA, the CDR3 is TGTGCCAGCAGCCAAGGGCTAGCGGGAGAAGAGGACAATGAGCAGTTCTTC.